The 8 T cell receptor beta chains below all came from one sample that was sequenced in a study of PD-1 blockade in mismatch repair-deficient tumors. The method was immunoSEQ multiplex PCR; TCRdb's version includes in-frame clones alone and lacks a portion of them. The top ten clones hold roughly 4.8% of a sample with approximately 110,000 clones, roughly 80% of them seen once. Material: peripheral blood, obtained approximately 14 months after starting pembrolizumab. The receptor set was obtained from an adult with mismatch repair-deficient cancer.

The chain combines TRBV4-3 with TRBJ2-7; TRBD2 matches at 10 bases. The V gene's germline CDR1 is LGHNA and CDR2 YSLEER. The CDR3 consists of 16 residues. Trimming took 2 bases from V and 2 from J; bases not matched to a gene: 6. CDR3 amino acids: CASSQYSGRSTYEQYF. The CDR3 coding sequence is TGCGCCAGCAGCCAATATAGCGGGAGGTCCACCTACGAGCAGTACTTC.

A remark on this clone: One end of the junction varies from germline; a read error may be responsible. The chain uses TRBV20-1 and TRBJ2-3; maybe TRBD2 (5 bases). The CDR3 consists of 11 residues. Per the germline V gene, CDR1 is DFQATT and CDR2 is SNEGSKA (reference sequence). CDR3 sequence reads: CSTRTSDTQYF. The CDR3 nucleotides are TGCAGTACTAGAACCTCAGATACGCAGTATTTT.

V usage is TRBV11-2 and J usage is TRBJ1-2; D is unresolved. This CDR3 has 13 amino acids. From germline, CDR1 is SGHAT and CDR2 FQNNGV. V lost 1 base and J lost 4, with 7 bases in between. CDR3 sequence (DNA): TGTGCCAGCAGCTTAGCCAGCGCCTATGGCTACACCTTC. Translated, it gives CASSLASAYGYTF.

The chain recombines TRBV7-3 with TRBJ2-1; 7 nucleotides align to TRBD2. The germline CDR1 and CDR2 sequences are SGHTA and FQGTGA. Trimming took 5 bases from V and 1 from J; bases not matched to a gene: 11. The CDR3 runs to 17 residues. Written as DNA, the CDR3 is TGTGCCAGCAGCCCAAGGGTGGGGACTAAGTCCTACAATGAGCAGTTCTTC. As protein: CASSPRVGTKSYNEQFF.

This clone was detected once. V usage is TRBV7-9 and J usage is TRBJ2-3, with D possibly being TRBD2 (7 bases). The ends were cut back, 5 bases at V and 2 bases at J, with 17 bases in the middle. The CDR3 covers 16 residues. Germline CDR1 reads SEHNR; CDR2 reads FQNEAQ (reference sequence). The CDR3 spells CASSAGARTTTDTQYF. CDR3 DNA sequence: TGTGCCAGCAGCGCGGGGGCGCGCACTACCACAGATACGCAGTATTTT.

This rearrangement joins TRBV6-1 to TRBJ2-7; D is uncertain. V was clipped by 3 bases and J by 0 bases, with 3 bases between them. CDR1 and CDR2 from the germline V gene are MNHNS and SASEGT. The CDR3 is 12 residues long. CDR3 loop: CASSDSSYEQYF. CDR3 nucleotide sequence: TGTGCCAGCAGTGACAGCTCCTACGAGCAGTACTTC.

The chain uses TRBV4-3 and TRBJ2-7; TRBD1 matches at 7 bases. Germline CDR1 reads LGHNA; CDR2 reads YSLEER. This CDR3 comprises 15 residues. V shed 0 bases, J shed 2 bases, and the junction held 4 bases outside the gene matches. The CDR3 DNA follows: TGCGCCAGCAGCCAAGATCTGAGGGGGCCCTACGAGCAGTACTTC. It specifies CASSQDLRGPYEQYF.

The chain couples TRBV27 to TRBJ2-1; 12 bases agree with TRBD2. This CDR3 is built from 15 residues. V was pared by 8 bases and J by 0 bases, with 2 bases of the junction left unmatched. CDR1 and CDR2 (germline): MNHEY, SMNVEV (reference sequence). The CDR3 protein is CASSTSGSSYNEQFF. The CDR3 region has the DNA TGTGCCAGCTCGACTAGCGGGAGCTCCTACAATGAGCAGTTCTTC.